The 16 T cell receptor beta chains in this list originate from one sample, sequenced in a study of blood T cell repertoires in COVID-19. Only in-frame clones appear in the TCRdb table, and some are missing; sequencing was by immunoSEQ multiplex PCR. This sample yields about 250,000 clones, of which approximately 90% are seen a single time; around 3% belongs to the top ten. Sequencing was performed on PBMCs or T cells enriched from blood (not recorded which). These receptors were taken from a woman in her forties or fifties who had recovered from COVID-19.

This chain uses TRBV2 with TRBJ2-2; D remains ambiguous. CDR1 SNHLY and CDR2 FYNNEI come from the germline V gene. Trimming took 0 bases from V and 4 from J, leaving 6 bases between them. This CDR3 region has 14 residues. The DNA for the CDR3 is TGTGCCAGCAGTGAAGCGCGGAGCACCGGGGAGCTGTTTTTT. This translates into CASSEARSTGELFF.

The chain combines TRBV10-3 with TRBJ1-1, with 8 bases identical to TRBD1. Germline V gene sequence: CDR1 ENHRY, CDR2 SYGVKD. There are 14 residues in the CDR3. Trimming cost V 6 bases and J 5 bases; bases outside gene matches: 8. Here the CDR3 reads CAISYGQGGTEAFF. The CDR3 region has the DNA TGTGCCATCAGCTACGGACAGGGAGGAACTGAAGCTTTCTTT.

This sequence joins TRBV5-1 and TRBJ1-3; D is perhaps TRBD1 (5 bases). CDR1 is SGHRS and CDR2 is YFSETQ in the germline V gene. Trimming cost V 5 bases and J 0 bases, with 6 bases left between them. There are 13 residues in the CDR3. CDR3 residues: CASRGGSGNTIYF. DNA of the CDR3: TGCGCCAGCAGGGGGGGCTCTGGAAACACCATATATTTT.

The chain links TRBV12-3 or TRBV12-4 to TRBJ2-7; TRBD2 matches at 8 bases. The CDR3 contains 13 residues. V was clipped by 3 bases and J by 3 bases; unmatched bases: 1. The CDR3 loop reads CASSLLAGYEQYF. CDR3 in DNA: TGTGCCAGCAGTTTGCTAGCGGGCTACGAGCAGTACTTC.

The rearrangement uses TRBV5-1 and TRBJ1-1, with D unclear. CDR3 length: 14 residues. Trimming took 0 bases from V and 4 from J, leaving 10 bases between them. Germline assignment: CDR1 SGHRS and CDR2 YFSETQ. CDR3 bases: TGCGCCAGCAGCTTGGTCGCTATCACCACTGAAGCTTTCTTT. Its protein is CASSLVAITTEAFF.

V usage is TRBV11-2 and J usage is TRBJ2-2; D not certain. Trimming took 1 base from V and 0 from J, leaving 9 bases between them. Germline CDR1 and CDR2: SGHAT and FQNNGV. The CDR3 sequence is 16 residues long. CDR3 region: CASSLVRFANTGELFF. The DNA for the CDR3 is TGTGCCAGCAGCTTAGTTCGGTTCGCGAACACCGGGGAGCTGTTTTTT.

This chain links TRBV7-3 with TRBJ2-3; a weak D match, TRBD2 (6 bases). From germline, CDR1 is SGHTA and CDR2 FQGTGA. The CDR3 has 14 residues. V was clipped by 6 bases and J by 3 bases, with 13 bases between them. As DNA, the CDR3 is TGTGCCAGCAGTAGAGGAGGGAAGACAGATACGCAGTATTTT. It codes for CASSRGGKTDTQYF.

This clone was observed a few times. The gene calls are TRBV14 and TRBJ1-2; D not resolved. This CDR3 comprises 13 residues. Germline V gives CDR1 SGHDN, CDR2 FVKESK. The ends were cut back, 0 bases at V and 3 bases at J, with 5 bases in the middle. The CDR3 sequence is CASSQDRDYGYTF. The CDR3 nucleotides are TGTGCCAGCAGCCAAGACCGAGACTATGGCTACACCTTC.

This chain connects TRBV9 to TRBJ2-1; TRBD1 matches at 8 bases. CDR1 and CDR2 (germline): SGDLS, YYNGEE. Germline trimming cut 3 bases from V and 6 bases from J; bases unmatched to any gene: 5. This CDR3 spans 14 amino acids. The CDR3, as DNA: TGTGCCAGCAGCGCCCGGACAGGGACCAATGAGCAGTTCTTC. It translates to CASSARTGTNEQFF. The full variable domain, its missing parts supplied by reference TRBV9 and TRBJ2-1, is DSGVTQTPKHLITATGQRVTLRCSPRSGDLSVYWYQQSLDQGLQFLIQYYNGEERAKGNILERFSAQQFPDLHSELNLSSLELGDSALYFCASSARTGTNEQFFGPGTRLTVL.

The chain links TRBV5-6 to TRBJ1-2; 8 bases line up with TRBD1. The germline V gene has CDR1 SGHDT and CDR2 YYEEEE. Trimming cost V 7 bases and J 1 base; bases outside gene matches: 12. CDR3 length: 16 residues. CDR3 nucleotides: TGTGCCAGCTCTCTTGGAGGCAGGGGGCTTAACTATGGCTACACCTTC. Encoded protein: CASSLGGRGLNYGYTF. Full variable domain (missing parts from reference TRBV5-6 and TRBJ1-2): DAGVTQSPTHLIKTRGQQVTLRCSPKSGHDTVSWYQQALGQGPQFIFQYYEEEERQRGNFPDRFSGHQFPNYSSELNVNALLLGDSALYLCASSLGGRGLNYGYTFGSGTRLTVV.

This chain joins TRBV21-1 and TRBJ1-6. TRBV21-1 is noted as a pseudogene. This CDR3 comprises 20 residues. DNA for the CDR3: TGTGCCAGCAGCTCCCGAAAGGAGGGGATCACCAGGGAACCAAATTCACCCCTCCACTTT. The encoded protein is CASSSRKEGITREPNSPLHF.

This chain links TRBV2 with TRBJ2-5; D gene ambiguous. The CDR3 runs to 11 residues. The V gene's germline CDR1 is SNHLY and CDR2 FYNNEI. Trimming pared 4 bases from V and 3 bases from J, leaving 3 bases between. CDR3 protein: CASSVEETQYF. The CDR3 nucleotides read TGTGCCAGCAGTGTAGAAGAGACCCAGTACTTC.

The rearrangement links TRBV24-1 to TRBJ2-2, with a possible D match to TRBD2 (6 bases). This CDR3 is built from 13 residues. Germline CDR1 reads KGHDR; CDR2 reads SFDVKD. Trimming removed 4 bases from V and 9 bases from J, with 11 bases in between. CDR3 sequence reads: CATSEPGTRELFF. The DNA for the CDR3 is TGTGCCACCAGTGAGCCCGGGACTCGGGAGCTGTTTTTT.

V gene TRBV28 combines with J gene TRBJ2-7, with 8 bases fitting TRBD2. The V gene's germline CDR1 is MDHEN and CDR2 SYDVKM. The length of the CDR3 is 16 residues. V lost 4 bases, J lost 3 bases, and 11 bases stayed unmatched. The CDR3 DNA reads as TGTGCCAGCAGTTCCAGAGCGGGGGCTGTTAACTACGAGCAGTACTTC. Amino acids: CASSSRAGAVNYEQYF.

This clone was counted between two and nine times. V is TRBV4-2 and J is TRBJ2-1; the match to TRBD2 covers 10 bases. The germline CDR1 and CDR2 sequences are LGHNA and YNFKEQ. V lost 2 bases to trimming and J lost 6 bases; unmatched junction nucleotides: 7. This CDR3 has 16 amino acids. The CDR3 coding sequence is TGTGCCAGCAGCCAAAATCTAGCGGGAGTGGCCAATGAGCAGTTCTTC. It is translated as CASSQNLAGVANEQFF.

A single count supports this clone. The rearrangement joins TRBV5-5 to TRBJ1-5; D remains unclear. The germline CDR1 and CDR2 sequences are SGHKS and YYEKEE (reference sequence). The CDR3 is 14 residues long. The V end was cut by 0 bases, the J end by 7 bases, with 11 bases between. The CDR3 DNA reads TGTGCCAGCAGCTTGGCCCCCACGGGGCAGCCCCAGCATTTT. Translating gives CASSLAPTGQPQHF.